The 10 T cell receptor beta chains presented below share a single source sample, sequenced in a study of T cell responses to AZD1222 COVID-19 vaccine. The data were produced by immunoSEQ multiplex PCR, yet TCRdb's version contains in-frame clones alone and is incomplete. Altogether around 78,000 clones are present, 75% to 90% being singletons, with the ten largest covering over 1.3%. The source was peripheral blood, collected 28 days after the second AZD1222 dose. These receptors all stem from an adult who received the AZD1222 COVID-19 vaccine.

The rearrangement joins TRBV4-3 to TRBJ2-2; 8 bases line up with TRBD1. The germline gives CDR1 LGHNA, CDR2 YSLEER. The CDR3 totals 17 residues. V shed 1 base, J shed 3 bases, and the junction held 7 bases outside the gene matches. The CDR3 loop reads CASSQGRAGGYTGELFF. The CDR3 bases are TGCGCCAGCAGCCAAGGAAGGGCAGGGGGCTACACCGGGGAGCTGTTTTTT.

This sequence joins TRBV9 and TRBJ1-2; TRBD1 matches at 8 bases. The J segment lost 2 bases and the V segment lost 0 bases, leaving 0 bases of the junction unmatched. The CDR3 is 14 residues long. Per the germline V gene, CDR1 is SGDLS and CDR2 is YYNGEE. The CDR3 DNA is TGTGCCAGCAGCGTAGGACAGGGGAACTATGGCTACACCTTC. Translating gives CASSVGQGNYGYTF.

The sample holds one count of this clone. J is TRBJ1-1 and V is TRBV18; no clear D. CDR1 and CDR2 from the germline V gene are KGHSH and LQKENI. This CDR3 is built from 14 residues. The V and J ends lost 2 bases and 0 bases respectively, with 7 bases between them. CDR3 DNA: TGTGCCAGCTCACCAGGGTTCGTGAACACTGAAGCTTTCTTT. This codes for CASSPGFVNTEAFF.

The rearrangement joins TRBV6-1 to TRBJ1-1; TRBD1 matches at 7 bases. Germline loops: CDR1 MNHNS, CDR2 SASEGT. The V gene end was trimmed by 2 bases and the J gene end by 0 bases; junction bases not matched to a gene: 21. This CDR3 spans 21 amino acids. The CDR3 region is CASSETPLFVSERGLNTEAFF. CDR3 in DNA: TGTGCCAGCAGTGAAACCCCGCTGTTTGTATCCGAAAGGGGGCTGAACACTGAAGCTTTCTTT.

This clone has a single count. The rearrangement uses TRBV5-6 and TRBJ2-1, with TRBD1 matching over 10 bases. The V gene end was trimmed by 2 bases and the J gene end by 7 bases; junction bases not matched to a gene: 3. There are 14 residues in the CDR3. Germline V lookup: CDR1 SGHDT, CDR2 YYEEEE. The CDR3 sequence is CASSFGTGANEQFF. The CDR3 DNA follows: TGTGCCAGCAGCTTTGGGACAGGGGCGAATGAGCAGTTCTTC.

This rearrangement joins TRBV6-1 to TRBJ1-1, with 10 bases identical to TRBD1. The CDR3 has 20 amino acids. Trimming removed 1 base from V and 0 bases from J; junction bases left unmatched: 14. Germline V gene data show CDR1 as MNHNS and CDR2 as SASEGT. The CDR3 region is CASSEETGGFSFLVNTEAFF. CDR3 nucleotide sequence: TGTGCCAGCAGTGAAGAGACAGGGGGCTTCTCTTTTTTGGTGAACACTGAAGCTTTCTTT.

This clone was found a few times. This chain links TRBV25-1 with TRBJ2-7; D unclear. The germline V and J ends were trimmed by 3 bases and 10 bases, with 10 bases remaining between them. Per germline, CDR1 MGHDK and CDR2 SYGVNS. There are 11 residues in the CDR3. The CDR3 reads CASSDQWLQYF. The CDR3 nucleotides read TGTGCCAGCAGTGATCAGTGGTTACAGTACTTC.

This clone appeared once. The chain recombines TRBV24-1 with TRBJ1-2; D is undetermined. Trimming took off 5 bases at V and 2 bases at J, with 8 bases between the two ends. The CDR3 is 13 residues long. Germline CDR1 and CDR2: KGHDR and SFDVKD. CDR3 bases: TGTGCCACCAGTGTGGACGGGAACTATGGCTACACCTTC. Translating gives CATSVDGNYGYTF.

This rearrangement joins TRBV24-1 to TRBJ1-1, with D uncertain. Germline CDR1 KGHDR, CDR2 SFDVKD. Trimming left V 3 bases short and J 2 bases short, with 9 bases between. The CDR3 consists of 14 residues. This CDR3 reads CATSDTGINTEAFF. CDR3 bases: TGTGCCACCAGTGATACCGGGATAAACACTGAAGCTTTCTTT.

A single count supports this clone. J is TRBJ2-5 and V is TRBV5-1; TRBD2 aligns across 9 bases. The junction had 6 bases not matched to a gene; V was cut back by 2 bases and J by 4 bases. The CDR3 is 15 amino acids. CDR1 and CDR2 from the germline V gene are SGHRS and YFSETQ. CDR3 sequence (DNA): TGCGCCAGCAGCTTCGGAAGCGGGGGGCCAGAGACCCAGTACTTC. It translates to CASSFGSGGPETQYF. The variable domain in full, completed from reference TRBV5-1 and TRBJ2-5, reads KAGVTQTPRYLIKTRGQQVTLSCSPISGHRSVSWYQQTPGQGLQFLFEYFSETQRNKGNFPGRFSGRQFSNSRSEMNVSTLELGDSALYLCASSFGSGGPETQYFGPGTRLLVL.